The entry below gives a single T cell receptor beta chain sequence along with its context. What it binds is not known. The record originates from a study of cytomegalovirus exposure and HLA in healthy donors. Study-level points and caveats: The study put 160 or so TCR beta chains on its list as cytomegalovirus-associated.

V gave up 0 bases and J gave up 5 bases; unmatched junction bases: 5. There are 15 residues in the CDR3. Germline V gene data show CDR1 as SGHRS and CDR2 as YFSETQ. Method: immunoSEQ multiplex PCR; TCRdb's copy keeps in-frame clones and lacks some. Among over 45,000 clones listed, 88% were seen once. The receptor comes from a woman younger than 45 in good health and CMV-seronegative. The sample consisted of PBMCs. The chain is built from TRBV5-1 and TRBJ2-7; 10 bases are a match to TRBD1. The DNA of the CDR3 is TGCGCCAGCAGCTTGGGGGGACAGGGGATCCACGAGCAGTACTTC. As protein: CASSLGGQGIHEQYF.